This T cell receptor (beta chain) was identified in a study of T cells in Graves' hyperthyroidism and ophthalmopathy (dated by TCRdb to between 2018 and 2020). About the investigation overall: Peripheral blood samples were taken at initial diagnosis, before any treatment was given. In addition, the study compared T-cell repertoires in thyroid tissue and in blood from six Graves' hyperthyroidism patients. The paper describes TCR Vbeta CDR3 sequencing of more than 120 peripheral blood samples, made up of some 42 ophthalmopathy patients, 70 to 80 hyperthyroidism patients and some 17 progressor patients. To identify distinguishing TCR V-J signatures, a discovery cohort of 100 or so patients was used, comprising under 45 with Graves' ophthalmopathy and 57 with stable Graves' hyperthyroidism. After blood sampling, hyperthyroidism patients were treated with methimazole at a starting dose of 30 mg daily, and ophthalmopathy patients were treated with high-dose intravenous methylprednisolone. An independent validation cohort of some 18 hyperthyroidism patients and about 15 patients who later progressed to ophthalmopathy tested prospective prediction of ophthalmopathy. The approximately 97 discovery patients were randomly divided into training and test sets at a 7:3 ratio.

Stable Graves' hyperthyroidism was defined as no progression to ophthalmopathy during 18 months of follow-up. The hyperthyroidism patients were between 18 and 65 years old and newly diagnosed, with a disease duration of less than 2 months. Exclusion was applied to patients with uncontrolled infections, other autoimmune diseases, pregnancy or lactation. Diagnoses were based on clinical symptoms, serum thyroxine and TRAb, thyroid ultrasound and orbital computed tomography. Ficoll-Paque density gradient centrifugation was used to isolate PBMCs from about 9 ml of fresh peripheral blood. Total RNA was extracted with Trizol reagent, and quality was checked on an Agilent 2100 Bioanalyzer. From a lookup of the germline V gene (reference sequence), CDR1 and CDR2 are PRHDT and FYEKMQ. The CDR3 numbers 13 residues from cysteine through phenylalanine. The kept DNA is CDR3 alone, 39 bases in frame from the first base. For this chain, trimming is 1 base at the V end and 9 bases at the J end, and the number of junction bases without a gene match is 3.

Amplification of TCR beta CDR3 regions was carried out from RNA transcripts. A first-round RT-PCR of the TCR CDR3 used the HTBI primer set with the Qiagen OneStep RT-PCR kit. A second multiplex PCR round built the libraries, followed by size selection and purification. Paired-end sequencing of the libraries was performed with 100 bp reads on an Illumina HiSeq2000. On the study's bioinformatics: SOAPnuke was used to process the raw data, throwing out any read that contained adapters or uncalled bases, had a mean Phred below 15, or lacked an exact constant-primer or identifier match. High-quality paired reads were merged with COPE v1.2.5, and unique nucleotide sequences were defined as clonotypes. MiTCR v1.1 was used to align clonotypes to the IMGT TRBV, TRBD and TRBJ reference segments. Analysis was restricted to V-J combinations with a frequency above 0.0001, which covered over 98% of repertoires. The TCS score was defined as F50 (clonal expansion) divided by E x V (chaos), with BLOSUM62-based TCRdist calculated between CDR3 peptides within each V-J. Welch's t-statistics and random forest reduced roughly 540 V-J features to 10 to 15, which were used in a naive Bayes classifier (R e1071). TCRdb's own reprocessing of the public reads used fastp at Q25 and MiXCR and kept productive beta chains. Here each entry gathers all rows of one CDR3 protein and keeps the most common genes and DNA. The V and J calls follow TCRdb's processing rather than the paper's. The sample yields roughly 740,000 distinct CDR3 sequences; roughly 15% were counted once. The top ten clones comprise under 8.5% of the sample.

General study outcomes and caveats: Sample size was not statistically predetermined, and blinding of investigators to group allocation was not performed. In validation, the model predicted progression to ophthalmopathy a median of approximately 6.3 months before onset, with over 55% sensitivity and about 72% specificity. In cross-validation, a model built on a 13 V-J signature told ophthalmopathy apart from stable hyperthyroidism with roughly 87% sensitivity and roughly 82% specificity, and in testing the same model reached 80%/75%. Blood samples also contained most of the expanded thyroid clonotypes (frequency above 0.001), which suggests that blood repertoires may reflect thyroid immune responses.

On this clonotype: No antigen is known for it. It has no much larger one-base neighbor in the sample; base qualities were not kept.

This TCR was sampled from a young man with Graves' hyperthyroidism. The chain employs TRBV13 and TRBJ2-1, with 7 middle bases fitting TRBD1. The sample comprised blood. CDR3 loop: CASSLDHRGEQFF. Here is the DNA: TGTGCCAGCAGCTTAGACCACAGGGGTGAGCAGTTCTTC.